This note documents a single TCR beta chain sequence. The antigen is unknown. The CDR3 has 15 amino acids. J lost 4 bases, V lost 8 bases, and 7 bases had no gene match. CDR1 MGHRA and CDR2 YSYEKL come from the germline V gene. Unique molecular identifiers were carried by the TCR beta cDNA libraries. Via MiXCR, TCRdb re-called the PCR reads, giving one row per CDR3 protein. Of about 680,000 distinct CDR3 sequences in the sample, roughly three fifths are singletons; the top ten hold 11%. This sample stems from a study of post-analysis software for immune sequencing data. Study observations and caveats: Patients had higher frequencies than controls of about five TRBV segments, including TRBV5-6, TRBV5-1 and TRBV20-1.

Material for sequencing was blood. The V gene is TRBV4-1, the J gene TRBJ2-3, with TRBD1 matching 12 bases. The clonotype originates from a girl aged 2-15 years with multiple sclerosis. CDR3 loop: CASEPGQGAADTQYF. The CDR3 region has the DNA TGCGCCAGCGAACCGGGACAGGGGGCCGCAGATACGCAGTATTTT.